This entry lists 27 T cell receptor beta chains sequenced from one sample in a study of blood T cell repertoires in COVID-19. Method: immunoSEQ multiplex PCR; TCRdb's copy keeps in-frame clones and lacks some. The sample shows fewer than 60,000 clones, almost 85% of them seen only once. Sequences were obtained from peripheral blood. These receptor sequences come from a man aged 60 to 75 with acute or convalescent COVID-19.

The chain uses TRBV12-3 or TRBV12-4 and TRBJ2-1, with D unresolved. The length of the CDR3 is 13 residues. V gave up 2 bases and J gave up 10 bases, with 12 bases separating them. This CDR3 is CASSLPSFWEQFF. The CDR3 DNA sequence: TGTGCCAGCAGTTTACCCAGTTTTTGGGAGCAGTTCTTC.

The genes are TRBV19 and TRBJ1-5; D gene uncertain. Germline CDR1 and CDR2: LNHDA and SQIVND (reference sequence). V was trimmed by 0 bases and J by 2 bases, leaving 2 bases between them. CDR3 length: 13 residues. DNA for the CDR3: TGTGCCAGTAGTATAGACGGCAATCAGCCCCAGCATTTT. This gives the protein CASSIDGNQPQHF. The full variable domain, rest sourced from reference TRBV19 and TRBJ1-5, is DGGITQSPKYLFRKEGQNVTLSCEQNLNHDAMYWYRQDPGQGLRLIYYSQIVNDFQKGDIAEGYSVSREKKESFPLTVTSAQKNPTAFYLCASSIDGNQPQHFGDGTRLSIL.

The V call is TRBV6-1, the J call TRBJ1-2; D perhaps matches TRBD1 (5 bases). Germline CDR1 reads MNHNS; CDR2 reads SASEGT. The CDR3 runs to 15 residues. Trimming took off 1 base at V and 8 bases at J, with 17 bases between the two ends. In DNA form, the CDR3 reads TGTGCCAGCAGTGAAGAATGGGCGCAGGGAGGAGGCTACACCTTC. Its protein product is CASSEEWAQGGGYTF.

This clone was picked up a small number of times. CDR3 sequence: CASGSSGTGGPKNEKLFF. In DNA, the CDR3 is TGCGCCAGCGGTTCCTCCGGGACAGGGGGTCCTAAAAATGAAAAACTGTTTTTT. The chain carries TRBV10-2 and TRBJ1-4; 11 bases are a match to TRBD1. J was trimmed by 5 bases and V by 8 bases; bases with no gene match: 16. Germline V lookup: CDR1 WSHSY, CDR2 SAAADI. This CDR3 has 18 residues.

Turning to this clone: The sample carries other DNA sequences with the same CDR3. The rearrangement links TRBV18 to TRBJ1-2, with TRBD1 identical over 7 bases. The CDR3 contains 14 residues. After removal of 3 bases from V and 4 bases from J, the junction contained 5 bases not matched to a gene. The V gene's germline CDR1 is KGHSH and CDR2 LQKENI. Here the CDR3 DNA reads TGTGCCAGCTCACCTGGACAGGACAGCTATGGCTACACCTTC. Protein: CASSPGQDSYGYTF.

The rearrangement links TRBV10-2 to TRBJ2-3; D possibly corresponds to TRBD2 (5 bases). Germline CDR1 is WSHSY and CDR2 is SAAADI. Trimming took 8 bases from V and 6 from J, leaving 21 bases between them. The CDR3 spans 15 residues. Here the CDR3 DNA reads TGCGCCAGCCTATTGGGAGTGGGCTACACCGATACGCAGTATTTT. Residues: CASLLGVGYTDTQYF.

This sequence joins TRBV11-3 and TRBJ1-5; TRBD1 might be the D (6 bases). This CDR3 comprises 14 residues. The V and J ends lost 3 bases and 6 bases respectively, with 12 bases between them. CDR1 SGHNT and CDR2 YENEEA come from the germline V gene. CDR3 sequence (DNA): TGTGCCAGCAGCTTTTACAGGGCGGCTCAGCCCCAGCATTTT. Its translation: CASSFYRAAQPQHF.

The chain carries TRBV9 and TRBJ2-3; 7 bases agree with TRBD1. Germline-derived CDR1 and CDR2 are SGDLS and YYNGEE. V was pared by 1 base and J by 3 bases, with 5 bases of the junction left unmatched. This CDR3 is 15 amino acids long. CDR3 region: CASSVSGTATDTQYF. In DNA, the CDR3 is TGTGCCAGCAGCGTATCGGGGACAGCTACAGATACGCAGTATTTT.

The V call is TRBV7-9, the J call TRBJ1-1; perhaps TRBD1 as D (5 bases). This CDR3 is built from 14 residues. Germline V gene sequence: CDR1 SEHNR, CDR2 FQNEAQ (reference sequence). The ends were cut back, 5 bases at V and 4 bases at J, with 14 bases in the middle. CDR3 loop: CASSRSSGGTEAFF. CDR3 nucleotides: TGTGCCAGCAGCCGGTCAAGCGGGGGCACTGAAGCTTTCTTT.

V is TRBV6-2 or TRBV6-3 and J is TRBJ1-2, with TRBD1 as a possible D gene (6 bases). The CDR3 contains 13 residues. Germline V gives CDR1 MNHEY, CDR2 SVGEGT. V gave up 0 bases and J gave up 8 bases, with 10 bases separating them. The CDR3 DNA sequence: TGTGCCAGCAGTTACTCCGGGGGGCGCGGCTACACCTTC. Encoded protein: CASSYSGGRGYTF.

This chain uses TRBV7-9 with TRBJ2-7; 8 bases are a match to TRBD1. The CDR3 runs to 16 residues. Germline assignment: CDR1 SEHNR and CDR2 FQNEAQ (reference sequence). After removal of 11 bases from V and 6 bases from J, the junction contained 21 bases not matched to a gene. The CDR3 is CASRPPPAQGVSEQYF. Here the CDR3 DNA reads TGTGCCTCCAGGCCACCGCCGGCACAGGGGGTAAGCGAGCAGTACTTC. The whole variable domain, filled in from reference TRBV7-9 and TRBJ2-7, reads DTGVSQNPRHKITKRGQNVTFRCDPISEHNRLYWYRQTLGQGPEFLTYFQNEAQLEKSRLLSDRFSAERPKGSFSTLEIQRTEQGDSAMYLCASRPPPAQGVSEQYFGPGTRLTVT.

V is TRBV29-1 and J is TRBJ1-2; a possible D gene is TRBD1 (5 bases). With 7 bases removed from V and 4 bases from J, the gap between germline ends came to 19 bases. Per germline, CDR1 SQVTM and CDR2 ANQGSEA. The CDR3 has 14 residues. The CDR3 sequence is CSEYEPTVFYGYTF. The DNA of the CDR3 is TGCAGCGAGTATGAGCCGACAGTCTTCTATGGCTACACCTTC.

The chain recombines TRBV19 with TRBJ2-3, with 11 bases aligning to TRBD1. Germline V gene lookup returns CDR1 LNHDA and CDR2 SQIVND (reference sequence). The CDR3 has 15 residues. Trimming removed 3 bases from V and 5 bases from J; junction bases left unmatched: 4. The chain's CDR3 is CASSIGQGAVDTQYF. The CDR3 DNA sequence: TGTGCCAGTAGTATCGGACAGGGGGCGGTAGATACGCAGTATTTT.

The chain joins TRBV10-3 to TRBJ1-2, with 7 bases identical to TRBD1. The CDR3 loop spans 15 amino acids. J was trimmed by 3 bases and V by 0 bases; bases with no gene match: 4. In germline, CDR1 is ENHRY, CDR2 SYGVKD. CDR3 sequence: CAISESDRWYYGYTF. DNA for the CDR3: TGTGCCATCAGTGAGTCGGACAGGTGGTACTATGGCTACACCTTC.

J is TRBJ1-5 and V is TRBV9; D possibly corresponds to TRBD1 (6 bases). The CDR3 is made up of 14 amino acids. Looked up from germline, CDR1 is SGDLS and CDR2 is YYNGEE. V dropped 3 bases and J dropped 6 bases, with 13 bases sitting between them. This chain's CDR3 is CASSAEIGGQPQHF. CDR3 coding DNA: TGTGCCAGCAGCGCGGAGATAGGGGGTCAGCCCCAGCATTTT.

The chain recombines TRBV4-1 with TRBJ1-1; 7 nucleotides agree with TRBD1. CDR3 length equals 16 residues. V was pared by 3 bases and J by 1 base, with 8 bases of the junction left unmatched. Germline V gene lookup returns CDR1 MGHRA and CDR2 YSYEKL. The CDR3 nucleotides read TGCGCCAGCAGCCAGTACTCCGGGACAGCGAACACTGAAGCTTTCTTT. This codes for CASSQYSGTANTEAFF.

As regards this clone: The junction departs from the called germline gene at one end, perhaps through a read error. The CDR3 DNA reads TGTGCTAGCAGCCTGACAGGGTGGGGTGATGAGCAGTTCTTC. Protein: CASSLTGWGDEQFF. This rearrangement joins TRBV7-7 to TRBJ2-1, with TRBD1 matching over 7 bases. Germline V gene sequence: CDR1 SSHAT, CDR2 FNYEAQ (reference sequence). The CDR3 covers 14 residues.

This rearrangement joins TRBV9 to TRBJ2-3, with a weak D call TRBD2 (6 bases). This CDR3 has 15 amino acids. V was trimmed by 4 bases and J by 0 bases, leaving 12 bases between them. Per germline, CDR1 SGDLS and CDR2 YYNGEE. In DNA form, the CDR3 reads TGTGCCAGCAGCCCTTTGGCGGGGAGCACAGATACGCAGTATTTT. The encoded protein is CASSPLAGSTDTQYF.

The chain uses TRBV6-5 and TRBJ2-7; D perhaps matches TRBD2 (6 bases). The CDR3 has 14 residues. CDR1 is MNHEY and CDR2 is SVGAGI in the germline V gene. The V end was cut by 7 bases, the J end by 2 bases, with 15 bases between. The CDR3 protein is CASTWGTATYEQYF. The CDR3 DNA sequence: TGTGCCAGCACCTGGGGGACTGCAACCTACGAGCAGTACTTC.

This clone has a single count. The V and J genes are TRBV6-6 and TRBJ1-5, with a possible D match to TRBD1 (5 bases). The germline CDR1 and CDR2 sequences are MNHNY and SVGAGI (reference sequence). The CDR3 is 15 amino acids. V was cut by 6 bases and J by 0 bases, with 12 bases left in between. DNA for the CDR3: TGTGCCAGCAGCATCGTAGGGGATAGCAATCAGCCCCAGCATTTT. The encoded protein is CASSIVGDSNQPQHF.

V gene TRBV7-9 combines with J gene TRBJ2-7; the D gene is possibly TRBD1 (6 bases). Germline loops: CDR1 SEHNR, CDR2 FQNEAQ (reference sequence). The CDR3 covers 14 residues. V gave up 5 bases and J gave up 2 bases, with 13 bases separating them. The CDR3 DNA is TGTGCCAGCAGCCCTATACAGGGAGCCTACGAGCAGTACTTC. As protein: CASSPIQGAYEQYF.

The chain links TRBV6-1 to TRBJ1-5; D is undetermined. Germline values: CDR1 MNHNS, CDR2 SASEGT. With 2 bases removed from V and 6 bases from J, the gap between germline ends came to 17 bases. The CDR3 contains 16 residues. The DNA of the CDR3 is TGTGCCAGCAGTGAAATTAGGAATTGGGGAGGTCAGCCCCAGCATTTT. As protein: CASSEIRNWGGQPQHF.

The gene calls are TRBV28 and TRBJ2-7; D may be TRBD1 (5 bases). V gave up 5 bases and J gave up 0 bases, with 14 bases separating them. This CDR3 region has 15 residues. CDR1 MDHEN and CDR2 SYDVKM come from the germline V gene. CDR3 nucleotides: TGTGCCAGCAGTCTCTCTAAGACAGCCTCCTACGAGCAGTACTTC. Protein: CASSLSKTASYEQYF.

This clone was found once. The genes are TRBV12-3 or TRBV12-4 and TRBJ2-1; D possibly corresponds to TRBD1 (6 bases). The germline V and J ends were trimmed by 5 bases and 10 bases, with 12 bases remaining between them. The CDR3 has 12 residues. As DNA, the CDR3 is TGTGCCAGCAGTCCACGACAGGACGAGCAGTTCTTC. It translates to CASSPRQDEQFF.

This chain uses TRBV28 with TRBJ2-7; a weak D match, TRBD2 (5 bases). Germline loops: CDR1 MDHEN, CDR2 SYDVKM. With 6 bases removed from V and 5 bases from J, the gap between germline ends came to 14 bases. The CDR3 covers 13 residues. Here the CDR3 DNA reads TGTGCCAGCAGCCGCCCCCGGGGTGACGAGCAGTACTTC. Protein product: CASSRPRGDEQYF.

The V call is TRBV2, the J call TRBJ1-1, with 12 bases fitting TRBD1. The V segment lost 7 bases and the J segment 1 base; nucleotides outside the gene matches: 7. The CDR3 is 16 residues long. CDR1 and CDR2 from the germline V gene are SNHLY and FYNNEI. The CDR3 sequence: CASTSRDRGQNTEAFF. CDR3 DNA: TGTGCCAGCACCTCTCGGGACAGGGGGCAGAACACTGAAGCTTTCTTT.

This clone was found once. The chain is built from TRBV19 and TRBJ1-5, with D perhaps matching TRBD1 (5 bases). Germline values: CDR1 LNHDA, CDR2 SQIVND (reference sequence). Trimming left V 3 bases short and J 2 bases short, with 11 bases between. The CDR3 covers 15 residues. The CDR3 spells CASSIVGRGNQPQHF. Here the CDR3 DNA reads TGTGCCAGTAGTATTGTCGGCAGGGGCAATCAGCCCCAGCATTTT.